Shown below are 15 T cell receptor beta chains from a single sample sequenced in a study of blood T cell repertoires in COVID-19. TCRdb's copy holds only in-frame clones and misses some; the assay was immunoSEQ multiplex PCR. The sample holds over 200,000 clones, approximately 86% seen once. Sequencing was performed on peripheral blood. The receptors come from a woman in her thirties with acute or convalescent COVID-19.

V and J are TRBV19 and TRBJ2-7, with D unclear. CDR3 length: 14 amino acids. The V gene's germline CDR1 is LNHDA and CDR2 SQIVND (reference sequence). The V end was cut by 1 base, the J end by 7 bases, with 14 bases between. CDR3 loop: CASSIGATTNEQYF. DNA of the CDR3: TGTGCCAGTAGTATAGGGGCGACAACGAATGAGCAGTACTTC.

This chain uses TRBV3-1 (or the pseudogene TRBV3-2) with TRBJ2-1, with 10 positions matching TRBD2. The junction had 3 bases not matched to a gene; V was cut back by 4 bases and J by 6 bases. Germline-derived CDR1 and CDR2 are LGHDT and YNNKEL (reference sequence). The CDR3 is 14 residues long. The chain's CDR3 is CASSLTSGVNEQFF. The CDR3 nucleotides read TGTGCCAGCAGCCTTACTAGCGGGGTCAATGAGCAGTTCTTC.

V and J are TRBV19 and TRBJ2-1; 16 nucleotides align to TRBD2. Germline CDR1 and CDR2: LNHDA and SQIVND (reference sequence). This CDR3 is 15 amino acids long. With V trimmed by 7 bases and J by 9 bases, 6 bases remained unmatched. The CDR3 reads CASNSGTSGRVEQFF. The CDR3 DNA follows: TGTGCCAGTAATTCTGGGACTAGCGGGAGGGTTGAGCAGTTCTTC.

This chain links TRBV29-1 with TRBJ2-7; TRBD2 agrees at 14 bases. After removal of 7 bases from V and 5 bases from J, the junction contained 7 bases not matched to a gene. Per germline, CDR1 SQVTM and CDR2 ANQGSEA. CDR3 length: 14 amino acids. CDR3 in DNA: TGCAGCGCCATTCCGGGACTAGCGGGAGACGAGCAGTACTTC. Translation: CSAIPGLAGDEQYF.

V is TRBV5-6 and J is TRBJ1-2; D perhaps matches TRBD1 (6 bases). This CDR3 has 16 residues. V was clipped by 4 bases and J by 1 base, with 17 bases between them. In germline, CDR1 is SGHDT, CDR2 YYEEEE. The CDR3 loop reads CASSTKGGPFNYGYTF. CDR3 DNA: TGTGCCAGCAGCACTAAAGGGGGACCGTTTAACTATGGCTACACCTTC.

This rearrangement joins TRBV7-8 to TRBJ2-7; 10 bases are shared with TRBD1. The V and J ends lost 5 bases and 3 bases, in that order; junction bases with no gene match: 10. The CDR3 extends over 16 amino acids. Germline loops: CDR1 SGHVS, CDR2 FQNEAQ. CDR3 loop: CASSRAGTGAYYEQYF. The CDR3 coding sequence is TGTGCCAGCAGCCGCGCCGGGACAGGGGCTTACTACGAGCAGTACTTC. Full variable domain (outside the CDR3, taken from reference TRBV7-8 and TRBJ2-7): GAGVSQSPRYKVAKRGQDVALRCDPISGHVSLFWYQQALGQGPEFLTYFQNEAQLDKSGLPSDRFFAERPEGSVSTLKIQRTQQEDSAVYLCASSRAGTGAYYEQYFGPGTRLTVT.

The chain links TRBV10-3 to TRBJ2-2; the D gene is possibly TRBD1 (6 bases). There are 15 residues in the CDR3. With 7 bases removed from V and 4 bases from J, the gap between germline ends came to 16 bases. Per the germline V gene, CDR1 is ENHRY and CDR2 is SYGVKD. The CDR3 region is CAIKRVGGPTGELFF. The CDR3 bases are TGTGCCATCAAACGAGTAGGGGGACCCACCGGGGAGCTGTTTTTT.

The genes are TRBV11-1 and TRBJ2-2, with D unresolved. V lost 5 bases to trimming and J lost 5 bases, with 12 bases between them. The length of the CDR3 is 14 residues. Germline CDR1 reads SGHAT; CDR2 reads FQDESV (reference sequence). CDR3 protein: CASSRYSRTGELFF. The DNA of the CDR3 is TGTGCCAGCAGCCGCTATTCACGAACCGGGGAGCTGTTTTTT. The variable domain in full, completed from reference TRBV11-1 and TRBJ2-2, reads EAEVAQSPRYKITEKSQAVAFWCDPISGHATLYWYRQILGQGPELLVQFQDESVVDDSQLPKDRFSAERLKGVDSTLKIQPAELGDSAMYLCASSRYSRTGELFFGEGSRLTVL.

J is TRBJ2-1 and V is TRBV30, with 16 bases identical to TRBD2. J was trimmed by 2 bases and V by 0 bases; bases with no gene match: 7. CDR3 length: 19 residues. From germline, CDR1 is GTSNPN and CDR2 SVGIG (reference sequence). The CDR3 DNA reads TGTGCCTGGAGTGTGCCCGGGACTAGCGGGAGGGGTCCCTACAATGAGCAGTTCTTC. Its translation: CAWSVPGTSGRGPYNEQFF.

The CDR3 here is CGVGRDTQYF. DNA of the CDR3: TGTGGCGTGGGGAGAGATACGCAGTATTTT. The chain has TRBV2 and TRBJ2-3, with D perhaps TRBD2 (5 bases). The length of the CDR3 is 10 residues. Germline CDR1 is SNHLY and CDR2 is FYNNEI.

The chain is built from TRBV10-3 and TRBJ2-3, with 11 positions matching TRBD2. Germline loops: CDR1 ENHRY, CDR2 SYGVKD. The V segment lost 5 bases and the J segment 0 bases; nucleotides outside the gene matches: 4. The CDR3 consists of 16 residues. CDR3 DNA: TGTGCCATCAGTAGGGGACTAGCGGCAAGCACAGATACGCAGTATTTT. Protein sequence: CAISRGLAASTDTQYF.

The rearrangement links TRBV13 to TRBJ2-1, with 7 nucleotides matching TRBD2. The CDR3 totals 16 residues. The J segment lost 5 bases and the V segment lost 3 bases, leaving 10 bases of the junction unmatched. Per germline, CDR1 PRHDT and CDR2 FYEKMQ (reference sequence). CDR3 region: CASSFWTRGLNNEQFF. The CDR3 bases are TGTGCCAGCAGCTTCTGGACTAGAGGCCTTAACAATGAGCAGTTCTTC.

The chain combines TRBV4-3 with TRBJ2-1, with 10 positions matching TRBD2. The J segment lost 8 bases and the V segment lost 1 base, leaving 8 bases of the junction unmatched. The CDR3 runs 16 residues. CDR1 is LGHNA and CDR2 is YSLEER in the germline V gene. The CDR3 loop is CASSQVPSGSSHEQFF. In nucleotides, the CDR3 is TGCGCCAGCAGCCAAGTTCCTAGCGGGAGTTCCCATGAGCAGTTCTTC.

The chain combines TRBV9 with TRBJ1-5; no firm D call. The V gene lost 0 bases and the J gene lost 7 bases, with 11 bases spanning the gap. Germline V gives CDR1 SGDLS, CDR2 YYNGEE. The CDR3 contains 14 residues. CDR3 in amino acids: CASSVAPSLQPQHF. The CDR3 DNA is TGTGCCAGCAGCGTAGCCCCGAGCCTACAGCCCCAGCATTTT.

The rearrangement links TRBV30 to TRBJ2-2; D is ambiguous. Germline V gene lookup returns CDR1 GTSNPN and CDR2 SVGIG (reference sequence). V lost 4 bases, J lost 3 bases, and 6 bases lay in between. The CDR3 has 12 residues. The CDR3 DNA is TGTGCCTGGACTATAGACACCGGGGAGCTGTTTTTT. As protein: CAWTIDTGELFF.